This is a list of T cell receptor beta chains from one sample in a study of lymphopenia after photon versus proton radiotherapy. Libraries were prepared by immunoSEQ multiplex PCR; TCRdb keeps only in-frame clonotypes and omits some of them. The table has about 42,000 clones, about 80% seen once. The sequencing here drew on peripheral blood, taken from a patient treated with proton-based radiotherapy. Every receptor here comes from an older woman with pancreatic cancer. Each CDR3 is given with its conserved first and last residue. Each record gives: clone size, CDR3 length, V gene, J gene, CDR3 protein. Not every row has a clone size; where given, it reads once, few, many or a size class.

few	14	TRBV27	TRBJ1-6	CASRYGASNSPLHF
NA	14	TRBV6-6	TRBJ2-7	CASSSGTGVEEQYF
NA	14	TRBV6-5	TRBJ2-7	CASSSGGNSYEQYF
NA	12	TRBV7-9	TRBJ2-7	CASSSTSLEQYF
NA	18	TRBV7-9	TRBJ2-7	CASSLEGVGAGDFYEQYF
NA	18	TRBV5-6	TRBJ1-4	CASSLRGTGVGSNEKLFF
NA	15	TRBV10-3	TRBJ1-3	CAISVTGGSGNTIYF
NA	14	TRBV19	TRBJ2-1	CASSIRGPYNEQFF
NA	11	TRBV15	TRBJ2-7	CATSENSEQYF
NA	17	TRBV27	TRBJ2-5	CASSPPFGGGAQETQYF
NA	13	TRBV9	TRBJ2-2	CASSRGNTGELFF
NA	14	TRBV7-9	TRBJ2-7	CASSFGTLQGEQYF
few	16	TRBV30	TRBJ1-5	CAWSASRTGSNQPQHF
once	12	TRBV5-5	TRBJ2-7	CASSLGTGEQYF
NA	16	TRBV7-9	TRBJ2-5	CASSLVSGKGAETQYF
NA	13	TRBV5-1	TRBJ2-2	CASSREETGELFF
NA	13	TRBV30	TRBJ1-2	CAWSAGGGYGYTF
NA	14	TRBV10-3	TRBJ1-5	CAISEWQNNQPQHF